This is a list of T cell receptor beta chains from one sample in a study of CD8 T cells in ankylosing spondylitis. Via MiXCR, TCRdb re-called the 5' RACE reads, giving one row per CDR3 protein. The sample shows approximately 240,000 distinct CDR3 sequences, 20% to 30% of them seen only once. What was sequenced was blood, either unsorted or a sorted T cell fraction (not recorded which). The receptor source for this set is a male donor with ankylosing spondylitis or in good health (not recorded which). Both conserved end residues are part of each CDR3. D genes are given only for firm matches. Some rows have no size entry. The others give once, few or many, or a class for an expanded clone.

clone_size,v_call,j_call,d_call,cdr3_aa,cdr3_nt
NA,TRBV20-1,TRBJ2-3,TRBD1,CSAHRDRGTDTQYF,TGCAGTGCTCACCGAGACAGGGGCACAGATACGCAGTATTTT
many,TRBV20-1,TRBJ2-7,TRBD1,CSAIRGRDEQYF,TGCAGTGCTATCAGGGGGCGAGACGAGCAGTACTTC
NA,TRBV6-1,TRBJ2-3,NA,CASSTTDDGTDTQYF,TGTGCCAGCAGTACGACGGATGACGGCACAGATACGCAGTATTTT
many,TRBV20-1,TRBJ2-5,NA,CSVPRDAGNQETQYF,TGCAGTGTCCCCCGGGACGCCGGGAACCAAGAGACCCAGTACTTC
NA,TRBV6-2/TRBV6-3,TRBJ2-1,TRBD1,CASSYGTGFQYAEQFF,TGTGCCAGCAGCTACGGGACAGGGTTCCAATATGCTGAGCAGTTCTTC
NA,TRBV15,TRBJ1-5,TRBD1,CATSREYPGQINQPQHF,TGTGCCACCAGCAGAGAATATCCGGGACAGATTAATCAGCCCCAGCATTTT
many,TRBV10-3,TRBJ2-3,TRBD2,CASRMGREDTDTQYF,TGTGCCAGCCGAATGGGGAGGGAGGATACAGATACGCAGTATTTT
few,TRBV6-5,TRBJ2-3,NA,CASSYNGASTDTQYF,TGTGCCAGCAGTTACAACGGGGCCTCCACAGATACGCAGTATTTT
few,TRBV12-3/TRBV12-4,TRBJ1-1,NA,CASRTQGRRTEAFF,TGTGCCAGCAGGACACAGGGAAGAAGGACTGAAGCTTTCTTT
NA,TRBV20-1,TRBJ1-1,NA,CSAPDPRLGTEAFF,TGCAGTGCCCCCGACCCCCGGTTGGGCACTGAAGCTTTCTTT
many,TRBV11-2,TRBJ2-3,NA,CASSLVRGSTDTQYF,TGTGCCAGCAGCTTAGTACGGGGGAGCACAGATACGCAGTATTTT
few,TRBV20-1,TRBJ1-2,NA,CSAAGSVADGYTF,TGCAGTGCCGCGGGGAGTGTAGCAGATGGCTACACCTTC
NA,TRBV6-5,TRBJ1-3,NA,CASSYSSVSGNTIYF,TGTGCCAGCAGTTACTCGAGCGTTTCTGGAAACACCATATATTTT
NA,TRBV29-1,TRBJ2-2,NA,CSVDGWGAGTGELFF,TGCAGCGTTGATGGTTGGGGGGCGGGCACCGGGGAGCTGTTTTTT
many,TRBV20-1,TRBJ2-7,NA,CSARLGGNSYEQYF,TGCAGTGCTAGATTAGGCGGAAACTCCTACGAGCAGTACTTC
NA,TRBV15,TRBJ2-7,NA,CATSRDRASSYEQYF,TGTGCCACCAGCAGAGATCGGGCTAGCTCCTACGAGCAGTACTTC
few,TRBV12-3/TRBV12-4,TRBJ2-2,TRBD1,CASSETGATGELFF,TGTGCCAGCAGCGAAACAGGGGCCACCGGGGAGCTGTTTTTT
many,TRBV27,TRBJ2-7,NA,CASSLFGGAQYEQYF,TGTGCCAGCAGTTTATTCGGGGGCGCGCAGTACGAGCAGTACTTC
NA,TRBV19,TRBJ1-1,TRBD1,CASKIRGPNEAFF,TGTGCCAGTAAGATAAGGGGGCCGAATGAAGCTTTCTTT
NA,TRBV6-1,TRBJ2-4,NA,CASSEYGPKNIQYF,TGTGCCAGCAGTGAATATGGACCCAAAAACATTCAGTACTTC
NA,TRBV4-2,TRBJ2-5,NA,CASSRITGEETQYF,TGTGCCAGCAGCCGGATCACCGGGGAAGAGACCCAGTACTTC
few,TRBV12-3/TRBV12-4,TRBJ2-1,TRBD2,CASSLDTSVEQFF,TGTGCCAGCAGTTTAGATACTAGCGTTGAGCAGTTCTTC
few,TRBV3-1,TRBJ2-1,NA,CASSQWAGPGENEQFF,TGTGCCAGCAGCCAATGGGCGGGGCCCGGTGAGAATGAGCAGTTCTTC
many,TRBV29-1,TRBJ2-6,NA,CSAYSGANVLTF,TGCAGCGCCTACTCTGGGGCCAACGTCCTGACTTTC
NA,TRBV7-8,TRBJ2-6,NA,CASSLRGGDLTGGANVLTF,TGTGCCAGCAGCTTACGAGGCGGGGACCTGACTGGGGGGGCCAACGTCCTGACTTTC
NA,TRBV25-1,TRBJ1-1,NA,CASSDWTVKAFF,TGTGCCAGCAGTGATTGGACAGTTAAAGCTTTCTTT
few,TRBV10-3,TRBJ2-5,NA,CAISPGADPAETQYF,TGTGCCATCAGTCCGGGGGCTGATCCCGCGGAGACCCAGTACTTC
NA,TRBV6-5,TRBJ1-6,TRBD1,CASSSGQGRSPLHF,TGTGCCAGCAGTTCGGGACAGGGGCGTTCACCCCTCCACTTT
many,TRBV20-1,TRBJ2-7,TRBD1,CSARDSTGSEQYF,TGCAGTGCTAGAGACTCGACAGGGAGCGAGCAGTACTTC
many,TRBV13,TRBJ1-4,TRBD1,CASSLAGTGDEKLFF,TGTGCCAGCAGCCTCGCCGGGACAGGGGATGAAAAACTGTTTTTT
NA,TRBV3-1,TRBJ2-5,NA,CASSPRPRRGETQYF,TGTGCCAGCAGCCCGAGGCCTCGGAGGGGAGAGACCCAGTACTTC
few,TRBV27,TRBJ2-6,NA,CASSSKTGSSGANVLTF,TGTGCCAGCAGTTCAAAGACAGGAAGCTCTGGGGCCAACGTCCTGACTTTC
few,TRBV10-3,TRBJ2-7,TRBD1,CASGTGGSYEQYF,TGTGCCAGTGGGACAGGGGGCTCCTACGAGCAGTACTTC
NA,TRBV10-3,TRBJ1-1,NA,CAISDSLNTEAFF,TGTGCCATCAGTGATAGTTTGAACACTGAAGCTTTCTTT
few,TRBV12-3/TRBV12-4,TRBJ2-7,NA,CASSLRGARDEQYF,TGTGCCAGCAGTTTGAGGGGGGCGCGGGACGAGCAGTACTTC
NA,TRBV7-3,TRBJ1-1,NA,CASSLTGGGTEAFF,TGTGCCAGCAGCTTAACGGGAGGGGGAACTGAAGCTTTCTTT
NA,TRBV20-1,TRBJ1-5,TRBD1,CSARGQGRYQPQHF,TGCAGTGCTAGGGGACAGGGGAGGTATCAGCCCCAGCATTTT
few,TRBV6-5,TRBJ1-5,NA,CASSSYRARDQPQHF,TGTGCCAGCAGTTCCTACAGGGCTCGGGATCAGCCCCAGCATTTT
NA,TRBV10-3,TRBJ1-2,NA,CAISESLQGGGYTF,TGTGCCATCAGTGAGTCGTTGCAGGGAGGTGGCTACACCTTC
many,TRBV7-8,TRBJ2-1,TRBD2,CASSAGRANLAKFF,TGTGCCAGCAGCGCGGGGAGGGCTAACCTAGCGAAGTTCTTC
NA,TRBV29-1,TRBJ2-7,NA,CSHLLPPGQRYEQYF,TGCAGCCACCTCTTACCTCCCGGACAACGGTACGAGCAGTACTTC
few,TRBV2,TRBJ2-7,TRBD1,CASSERAGGESEQYF,TGTGCCAGCAGTGAACGGGCAGGGGGCGAATCTGAGCAGTACTTC
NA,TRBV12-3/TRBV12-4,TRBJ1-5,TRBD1,CASSSGTGDHQPQHF,TGTGCCAGCAGCTCCGGGACAGGGGACCATCAGCCCCAGCATTTT
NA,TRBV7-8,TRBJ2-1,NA,CASSFATTRGEQFF,TGTGCCAGCAGCTTCGCGACAACCAGGGGTGAGCAGTTCTTC
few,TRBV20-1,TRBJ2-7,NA,CSALSDSPSEQYF,TGCAGTGCCTTGTCCGACAGTCCCTCCGAGCAGTACTTC
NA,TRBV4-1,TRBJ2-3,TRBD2,CASSPGLAGQYF,TGCGCCAGCAGCCCAGGACTAGCGGGGCAGTATTTT
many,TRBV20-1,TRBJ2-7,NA,CSARGLVEAEQYF,TGCAGTGCTAGGGGGCTAGTGGAGGCCGAGCAGTACTTC
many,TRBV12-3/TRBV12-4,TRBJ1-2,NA,CASSRWADGYTF,TGTGCCAGCAGTCGATGGGCGGATGGCTACACCTTC
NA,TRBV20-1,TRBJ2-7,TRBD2,CSAGASGGEYEQYF,TGCAGTGCAGGGGCTAGCGGGGGAGAGTACGAGCAGTACTTC
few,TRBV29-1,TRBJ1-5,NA,CSVGENSNQPQHF,TGCAGCGTTGGCGAGAATAGCAATCAGCCCCAGCATTTT
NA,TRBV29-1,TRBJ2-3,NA,CSVEGRADTQCF,TGCAGCGTTGAAGGGAGGGCAGATACGCAGTGTTTT